The 5 T cell receptor beta chains below come from one sample, sequenced in a study of shared clonotypes between healthy human individuals. TCRdb keeps only in-frame clones here, not all; method: immunoSEQ multiplex PCR. The table has about 470,000 clones, around 79% seen once. The sample consisted of PBMCs. These receptor sequences come from a middle-aged woman in good health. Some clones in this sample may be carry-over from other donors' samples.

V is TRBV7-3 and J is TRBJ1-2; 7 nucleotides agree with TRBD1. V lost 5 bases and J lost 4; bases outside the gene matches: 10. Germline CDR1 is SGHTA and CDR2 is FQGTGA. This CDR3 spans 15 amino acids. CDR3 sequence reads: CASSPRRQGVYGYTF. The CDR3, as DNA: TGTGCCAGCAGCCCCCGACGACAGGGTGTCTATGGCTACACCTTC. Full variable domain (remainder filled in from reference TRBV7-3 and TRBJ1-2): GAGVSQTPSNKVTEKGKYVELRCDPISGHTALYWYRQSLGQGPEFLIYFQGTGAADDSGLPNDRFFAVRPEGSVSTLKIQRTERGDSAVYLCASSPRRQGVYGYTFGSGTRLTVV.

This sequence joins TRBV11-2 and TRBJ2-3; 8 bases match TRBD1. The ends lost 6 bases at V and 1 base at J; junction bases unmatched: 6. The CDR3 has 15 residues. Germline CDR1 reads SGHAT; CDR2 reads FQNNGV. The CDR3, as DNA: TGTGCCAGCAGTTGGGGCAGGGGGCGCACAGATACGCAGTATTTT. Encoded protein: CASSWGRGRTDTQYF.

The chain couples TRBV5-1 to TRBJ1-6, with a possible D match to TRBD1 (6 bases). The CDR3 covers 15 residues. Germline V gene data show CDR1 as SGHRS and CDR2 as YFSETQ. Trimming left V 1 base short and J 8 bases short, with 13 bases between. The CDR3 sequence is CASSLIGYRDSPLHF. The CDR3, as DNA: TGCGCCAGCAGCTTGATCGGTTACAGGGATTCACCCCTCCACTTT.

V gene TRBV11-2 combines with J gene TRBJ2-7; D perhaps matches TRBD1 (5 bases). In germline, CDR1 is SGHAT, CDR2 FQNNGV. V lost 5 bases and J 0 bases, leaving 11 bases between the germline ends. The CDR3 totals 14 residues. CDR3 sequence reads: CASSPPTVSYEQYF. CDR3 nucleotides: TGTGCCAGCAGCCCCCCGACAGTCTCCTACGAGCAGTACTTC.

The rearrangement joins TRBV10-3 to TRBJ2-7; D is possibly TRBD2 (7 bases). The germline V gene has CDR1 ENHRY and CDR2 SYGVKD. The length of the CDR3 is 13 residues. Trimming took 10 bases from V and 5 from J, leaving 18 bases between them. CDR3 in amino acids: CATRGGVGDEQYF. In nucleotides, the CDR3 is TGTGCCACCCGAGGGGGGGTTGGGGACGAGCAGTACTTC.